Many counts were recorded for the clone carrying this T cell receptor (beta chain). What it binds is unknown. The sample belongs to a study of identical twins. Study-wide findings and caveats: Because invariant MAIT and iNKT cells could be present, zero-insertion analyses could be partly confounded. Weaker excess twin sharing was seen among beta out-of-frame sequences.

Trimming left V 5 bases short and J 0 bases short, with 5 bases between. This CDR3 comprises 12 residues. TCRdb analysed the 5' RACE reads with MiXCR anew, one entry per CDR3 protein. The sample lists a few hundred thousand distinct CDR3 sequences, less than 25% seen once, with 2.5% to 3.5% in the top ten. The same data also went into a second study, on T cells expressing NK-cell markers. From that study: Clones of NKG2C+ T cells that had expanded were of unclear HCMV specificity.

The rearrangement uses TRBV12-3 or TRBV12-4 and TRBJ2-7; D is unclear. The specimen sequenced was CD4+ T cells sorted from blood. The sequence came from a woman aged 18-35 years in good health. The CDR3 protein is CASSADSYEQYF. In nucleotides, the CDR3 is TGTGCCAGCAGTGCAGACTCCTACGAGCAGTACTTC.